Listed below are T cell receptor beta chains from one sample, sequenced in a study of blood T cell repertoires in COVID-19. Method: immunoSEQ multiplex PCR; TCRdb's copy keeps in-frame clones and lacks some. The sample carries some 130,000 clones, 85% to 90% recorded once. The sample taken for sequencing was peripheral blood. The receptors were sampled from a man in his fifties or sixties with active COVID-19. CDR3s include the opening cysteine and the closing phenylalanine or tryptophan. The D gene is left open where the match is weak. Where a row states a size, it is once, few, many or the class of an expanded clone; other rows omit it.

TRBJ2-1,once,TRBV7-6,TRBD1,TGTGCCAGCAGCCCCTGGACAGGCGACTACAATGAGCAGTTCTTC,CASSPWTGDYNEQFF
TRBJ1-2,NA,TRBV7-6,NA,TGTGCCAGCAGCATGGGGGGGGCAGGGGACTATGGCTACACCTTC,CASSMGGAGDYGYTF
TRBJ1-5,NA,TRBV28,NA,TGTGCCAGCAGTTTGAGCGGCAAGCCCCAGCATTTT,CASSLSGKPQHF
TRBJ2-1,NA,TRBV5-6,TRBD1,TGTGCCAGCAGCTTACCGGACAGGGGGAATGAGCAGTTCTTC,CASSLPDRGNEQFF
TRBJ2-1,NA,TRBV13,TRBD2,TGTGCCAGCAGCTTAACGGGACTAGCGGGGGGTTACAGCTCCTACAATGAGCAGTTCTTC,CASSLTGLAGGYSSYNEQFF
TRBJ1-6,NA,TRBV6-1,TRBD1,TGTGCCAGCAGTGAAGCGCCAGGGGGAGGAAATTCACCCCTCCACTTT,CASSEAPGGGNSPLHF
TRBJ1-1,NA,TRBV20-1,NA,TGCAGTGCTAGTGGGGGGGGAATGAACACTGAAGCTTTCTTT,CSASGGGMNTEAFF
TRBJ2-7,few,TRBV20-1,NA,TGCAGTGCTAAAAGCGGTGGGACTCATGCCTTC,CSAKSGGTHAF
TRBJ2-2,once,TRBV7-7,NA,TGTGCCAGCAGCGTCGGACACACTAACACCGGGGAGCTGTTTTTT,CASSVGHTNTGELFF
TRBJ1-2,NA,TRBV27,NA,TGTGCCAGCACCCCAGGGGCAGGTCGTGGCTACACCTTC,CASTPGAGRGYTF
TRBJ1-5,NA,TRBV6-5,NA,TGTGCCAGCACCCTGAGGGGGGGCGGTGATCAGCCCCAGCATTTT,CASTLRGGGDQPQHF
TRBJ2-2,NA,TRBV7-8,NA,TGTGCCAGCAGCTTAGTTCTAGCCTTCTCGAACACCGGGGAGCTGTTTTTT,CASSLVLAFSNTGELFF
TRBJ2-5,once,TRBV12-3/TRBV12-4,TRBD2,TGTGCCAGCAGTTTCGGGGGGAGGGAGACCCAGTACTTC,CASSFGGRETQYF
TRBJ2-2,once,TRBV2,TRBD1,TGTGCCAGCAGTAGCCTCGGGACAGGGGAAGGGGAGCTGTTTTTT,CASSSLGTGEGELFF
TRBJ2-5,NA,TRBV12-3/TRBV12-4,NA,TGTGCCAGCAGTTTGAGGGGGGAGACCCAGTACTTC,CASSLRGETQYF
TRBJ1-2,NA,TRBV19,NA,TGTGCCAGTAGTTCCCGGGACTCAAACTATGGCTACACCTTC,CASSSRDSNYGYTF
TRBJ1-3,once,TRBV6-6,NA,TGTGCCAGCAGTCTGATTTGGAGGGGTCTCTCTGGAAACACCATATATTTT,CASSLIWRGLSGNTIYF